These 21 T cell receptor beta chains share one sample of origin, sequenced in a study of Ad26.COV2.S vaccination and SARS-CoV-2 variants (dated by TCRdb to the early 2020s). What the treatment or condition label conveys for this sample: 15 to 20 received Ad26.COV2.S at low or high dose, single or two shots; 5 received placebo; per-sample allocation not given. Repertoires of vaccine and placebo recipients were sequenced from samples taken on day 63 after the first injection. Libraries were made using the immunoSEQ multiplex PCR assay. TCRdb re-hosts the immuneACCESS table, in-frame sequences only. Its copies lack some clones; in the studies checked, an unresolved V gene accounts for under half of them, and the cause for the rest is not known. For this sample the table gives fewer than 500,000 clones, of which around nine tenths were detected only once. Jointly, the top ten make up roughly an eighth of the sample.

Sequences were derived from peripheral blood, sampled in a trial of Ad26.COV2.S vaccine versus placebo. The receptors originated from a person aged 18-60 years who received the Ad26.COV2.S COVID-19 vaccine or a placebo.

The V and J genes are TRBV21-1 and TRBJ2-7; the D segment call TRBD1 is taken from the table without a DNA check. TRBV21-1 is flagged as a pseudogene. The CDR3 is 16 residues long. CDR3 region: CASSKGEVRGLGEQYF. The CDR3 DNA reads TGTGCCAGCAGCAAAGGAGAGGTCAGGGGGCTCGGCGAGCAGTACTTC.

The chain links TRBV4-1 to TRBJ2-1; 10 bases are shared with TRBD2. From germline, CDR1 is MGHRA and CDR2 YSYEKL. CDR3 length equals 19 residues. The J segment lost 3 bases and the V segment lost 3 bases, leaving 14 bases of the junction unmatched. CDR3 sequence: CASSQEIGSGRALYNEQFF. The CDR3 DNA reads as TGCGCCAGCAGCCAGGAAATCGGGAGCGGGAGGGCCCTCTACAATGAGCAGTTCTTC.

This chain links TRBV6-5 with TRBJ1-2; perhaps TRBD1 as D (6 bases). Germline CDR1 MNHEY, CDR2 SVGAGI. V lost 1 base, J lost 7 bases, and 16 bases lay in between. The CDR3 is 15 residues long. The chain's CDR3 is CASSYLGTSFAGYTF. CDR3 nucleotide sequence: TGTGCCAGCAGTTACTTAGGGACATCCTTCGCTGGCTACACCTTC.

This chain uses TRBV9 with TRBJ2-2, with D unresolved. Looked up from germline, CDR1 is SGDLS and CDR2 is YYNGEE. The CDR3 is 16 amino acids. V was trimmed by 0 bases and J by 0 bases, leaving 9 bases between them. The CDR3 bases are TGTGCCAGCAGCGTAGATGTGCCGCCGAACACCGGGGAGCTGTTTTTT. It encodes CASSVDVPPNTGELFF.

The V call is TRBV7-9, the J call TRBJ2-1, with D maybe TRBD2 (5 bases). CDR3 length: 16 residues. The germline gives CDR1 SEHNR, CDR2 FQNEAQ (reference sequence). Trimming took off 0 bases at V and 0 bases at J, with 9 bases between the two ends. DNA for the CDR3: TGTGCCAGCAGCTTAGCGGGGAGCCGCTCCTACAATGAGCAGTTCTTC. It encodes CASSLAGSRSYNEQFF.

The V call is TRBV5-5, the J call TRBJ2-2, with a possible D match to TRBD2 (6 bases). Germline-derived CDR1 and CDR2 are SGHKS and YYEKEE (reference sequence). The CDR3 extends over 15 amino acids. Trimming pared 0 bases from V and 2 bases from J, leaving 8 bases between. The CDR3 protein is CASSLARDNTGELFF. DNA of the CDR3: TGTGCCAGCAGCTTGGCGCGGGATAACACCGGGGAGCTGTTTTTT.

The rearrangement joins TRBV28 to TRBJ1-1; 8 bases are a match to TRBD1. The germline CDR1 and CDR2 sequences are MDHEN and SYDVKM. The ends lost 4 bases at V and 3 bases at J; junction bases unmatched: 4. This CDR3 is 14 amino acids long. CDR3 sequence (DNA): TGTGCCAGCAGTTCTGGACAGGGCGACACTGAAGCTTTCTTT. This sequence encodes CASSSGQGDTEAFF.

CDR3 residues: CASSPRKAASYNEQFF. The CDR3 DNA follows: TGTGCCAGCAGCCCCCGCAAAGCTGCTTCCTACAATGAGCAGTTCTTC. The V gene is TRBV7-9, the J gene TRBJ2-1, with D uncertain. V was trimmed by 5 bases and J by 1 base, leaving 15 bases between them. CDR1 is SEHNR and CDR2 is FQNEAQ in the germline V gene (reference sequence). The CDR3 loop spans 16 amino acids.

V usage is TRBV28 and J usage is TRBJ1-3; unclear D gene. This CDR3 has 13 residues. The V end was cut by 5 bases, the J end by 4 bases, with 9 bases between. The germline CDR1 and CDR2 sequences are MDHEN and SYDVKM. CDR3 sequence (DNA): TGTGCCAGCAGTCCCTGGCGAGGAAACACCATATATTTT. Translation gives CASSPWRGNTIYF.

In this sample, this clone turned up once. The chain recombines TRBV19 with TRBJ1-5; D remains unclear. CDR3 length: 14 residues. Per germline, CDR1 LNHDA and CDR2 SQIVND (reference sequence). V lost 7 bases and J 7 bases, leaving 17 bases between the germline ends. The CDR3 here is CASTDTRVGQPQHF. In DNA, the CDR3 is TGTGCCAGTACTGACACACGGGTTGGGCAGCCCCAGCATTTT.

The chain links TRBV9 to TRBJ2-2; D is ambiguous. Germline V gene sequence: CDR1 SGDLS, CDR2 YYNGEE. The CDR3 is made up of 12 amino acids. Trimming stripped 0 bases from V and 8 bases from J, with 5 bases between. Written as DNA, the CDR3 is TGTGCCAGCAGCGTAGTTGGAGGGGAGCTGTTTTTT. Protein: CASSVVGGELFF.

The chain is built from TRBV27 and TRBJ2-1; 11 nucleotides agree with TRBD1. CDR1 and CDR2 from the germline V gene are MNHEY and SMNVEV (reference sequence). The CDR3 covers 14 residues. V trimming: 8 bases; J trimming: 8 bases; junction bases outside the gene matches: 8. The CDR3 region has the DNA TGTGCCAGCGGACCGGGACAGGGGGTCGATGAGCAGTTCTTC. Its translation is CASGPGQGVDEQFF.

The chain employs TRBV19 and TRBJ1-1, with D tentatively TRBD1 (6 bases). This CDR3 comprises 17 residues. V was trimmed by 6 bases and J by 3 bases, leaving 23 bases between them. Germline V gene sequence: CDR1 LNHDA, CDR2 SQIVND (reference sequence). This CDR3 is CASSRSPGAAQDTEAFF. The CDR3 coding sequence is TGTGCCAGTAGCCGATCACCGGGGGCAGCTCAGGACACTGAAGCTTTCTTT.

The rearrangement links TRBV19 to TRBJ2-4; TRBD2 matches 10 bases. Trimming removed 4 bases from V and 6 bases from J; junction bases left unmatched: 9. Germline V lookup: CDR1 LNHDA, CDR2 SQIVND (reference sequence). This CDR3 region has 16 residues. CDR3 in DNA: TGTGCCAGTAGTAGCCCCTGGACTAGCGGACTAAACATTCAGTACTTC. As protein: CASSSPWTSGLNIQYF.

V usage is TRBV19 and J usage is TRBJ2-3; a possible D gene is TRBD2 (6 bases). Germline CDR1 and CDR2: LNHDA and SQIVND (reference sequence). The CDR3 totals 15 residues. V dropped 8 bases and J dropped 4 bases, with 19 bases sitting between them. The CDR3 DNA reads TGTGCCAGTGGTAAAACTAGCCAGGGACCAGATACGCAGTATTTT. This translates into CASGKTSQGPDTQYF.

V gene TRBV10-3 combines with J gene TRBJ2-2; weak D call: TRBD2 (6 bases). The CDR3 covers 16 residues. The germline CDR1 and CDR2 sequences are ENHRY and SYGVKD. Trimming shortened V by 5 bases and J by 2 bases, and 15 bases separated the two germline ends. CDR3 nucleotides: TGTGCCATCAGTCTAGGGACTTCGATAAACACCGGGGAGCTGTTTTTT. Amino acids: CAISLGTSINTGELFF.

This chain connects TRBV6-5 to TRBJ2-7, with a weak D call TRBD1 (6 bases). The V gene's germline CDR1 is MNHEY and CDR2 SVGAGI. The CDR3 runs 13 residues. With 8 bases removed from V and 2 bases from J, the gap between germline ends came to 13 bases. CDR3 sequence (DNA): TGTGCCAGCCAGGGGACATCTACCTACGAGCAGTACTTC. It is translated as CASQGTSTYEQYF.

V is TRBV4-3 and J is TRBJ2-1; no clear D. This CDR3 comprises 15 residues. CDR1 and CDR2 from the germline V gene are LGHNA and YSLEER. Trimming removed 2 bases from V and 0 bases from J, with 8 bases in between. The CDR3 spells CASSQSRSSYNEQFF. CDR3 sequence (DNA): TGCGCCAGCAGCCAAAGTCGGAGCTCCTACAATGAGCAGTTCTTC.

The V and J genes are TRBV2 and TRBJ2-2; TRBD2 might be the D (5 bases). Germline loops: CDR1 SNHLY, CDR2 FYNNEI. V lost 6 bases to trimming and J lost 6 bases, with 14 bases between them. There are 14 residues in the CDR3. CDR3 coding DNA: TGTGCCAGCAGCGTCACTAGTTGGCCCGGGGAGCTGTTTTTT. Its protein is CASSVTSWPGELFF.

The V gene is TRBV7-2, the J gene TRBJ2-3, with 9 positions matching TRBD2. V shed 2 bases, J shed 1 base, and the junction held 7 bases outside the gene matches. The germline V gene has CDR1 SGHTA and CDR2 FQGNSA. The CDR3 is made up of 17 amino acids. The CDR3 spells CASSLWAGGPGTDTQYF. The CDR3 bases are TGTGCCAGCAGCTTATGGGCGGGAGGGCCCGGCACAGATACGCAGTATTTT.

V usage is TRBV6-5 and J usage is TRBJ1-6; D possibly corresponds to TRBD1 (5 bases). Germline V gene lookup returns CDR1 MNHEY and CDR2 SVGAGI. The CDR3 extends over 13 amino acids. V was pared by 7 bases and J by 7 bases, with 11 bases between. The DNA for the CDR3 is TGTGCCAGCAATCGACAGAAAAATTCACCCCTCCACTTT. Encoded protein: CASNRQKNSPLHF.